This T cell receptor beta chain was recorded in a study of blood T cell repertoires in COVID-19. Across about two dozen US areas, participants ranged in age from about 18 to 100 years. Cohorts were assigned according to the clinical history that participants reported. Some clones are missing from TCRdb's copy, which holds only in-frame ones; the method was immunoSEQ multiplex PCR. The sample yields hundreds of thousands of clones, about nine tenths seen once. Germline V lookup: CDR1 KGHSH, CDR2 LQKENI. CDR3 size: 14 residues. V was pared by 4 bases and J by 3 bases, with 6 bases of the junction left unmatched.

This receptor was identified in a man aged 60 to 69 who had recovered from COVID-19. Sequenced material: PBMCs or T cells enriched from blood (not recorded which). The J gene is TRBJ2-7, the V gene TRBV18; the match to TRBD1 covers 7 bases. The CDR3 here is CASSHTGTDYEQYF. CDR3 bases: TGTGCCAGCTCACACACCGGGACAGACTACGAGCAGTACTTC.